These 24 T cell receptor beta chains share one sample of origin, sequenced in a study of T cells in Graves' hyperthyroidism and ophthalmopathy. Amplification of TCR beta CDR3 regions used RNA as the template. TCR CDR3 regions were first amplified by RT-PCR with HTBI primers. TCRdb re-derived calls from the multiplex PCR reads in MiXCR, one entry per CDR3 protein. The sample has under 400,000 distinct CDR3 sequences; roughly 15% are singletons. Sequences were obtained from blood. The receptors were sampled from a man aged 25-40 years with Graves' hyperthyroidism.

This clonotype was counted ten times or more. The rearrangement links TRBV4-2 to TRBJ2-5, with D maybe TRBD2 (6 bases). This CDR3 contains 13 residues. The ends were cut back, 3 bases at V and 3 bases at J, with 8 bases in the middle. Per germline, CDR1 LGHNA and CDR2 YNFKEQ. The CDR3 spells CASSHPSEETQYF. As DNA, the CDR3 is TGTGCCAGCAGCCACCCTAGCGAAGAGACCCAGTACTTC.

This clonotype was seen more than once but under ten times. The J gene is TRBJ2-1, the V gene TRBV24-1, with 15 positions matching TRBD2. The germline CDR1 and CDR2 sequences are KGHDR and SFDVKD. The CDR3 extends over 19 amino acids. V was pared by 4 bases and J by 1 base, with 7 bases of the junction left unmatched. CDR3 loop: CATSDPRTSGRASYNEQFF. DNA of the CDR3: TGTGCCACCAGTGACCCACGGACTAGCGGGAGGGCGTCCTACAATGAGCAGTTCTTC.

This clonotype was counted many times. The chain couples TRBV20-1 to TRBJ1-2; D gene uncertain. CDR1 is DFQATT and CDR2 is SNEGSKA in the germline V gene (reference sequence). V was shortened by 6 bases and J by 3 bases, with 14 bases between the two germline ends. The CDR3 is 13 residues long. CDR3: CSASALGYYGYTF. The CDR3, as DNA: TGCAGTGCGTCGGCTCTGGGATACTATGGCTACACCTTC.

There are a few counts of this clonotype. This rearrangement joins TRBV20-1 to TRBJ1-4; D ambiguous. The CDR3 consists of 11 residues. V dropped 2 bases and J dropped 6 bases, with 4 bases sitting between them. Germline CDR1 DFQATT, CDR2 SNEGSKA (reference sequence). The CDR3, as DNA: TGCAGTGCTAGATTGGATGAAAAACTGTTTTTT. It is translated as CSARLDEKLFF.

The DNA of the CDR3 is TGCGCCAGCAGCCCAAATGGAGTTACACTTGAAGCTTTCTTT. Amino acids: CASSPNGVTLEAFF. This chain links TRBV5-1 with TRBJ1-1, with D uncertain. CDR3 length: 14 residues. The V and J ends lost 4 bases and 7 bases respectively, with 17 bases between them. Per the germline V gene, CDR1 is SGHRS and CDR2 is YFSETQ.

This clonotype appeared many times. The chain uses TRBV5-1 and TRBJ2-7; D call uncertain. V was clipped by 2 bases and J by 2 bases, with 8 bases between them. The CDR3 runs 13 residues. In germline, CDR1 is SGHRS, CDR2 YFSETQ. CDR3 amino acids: CASSFSTTYEQYF. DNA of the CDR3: TGCGCCAGCAGCTTCTCAACGACCTACGAGCAGTACTTC.

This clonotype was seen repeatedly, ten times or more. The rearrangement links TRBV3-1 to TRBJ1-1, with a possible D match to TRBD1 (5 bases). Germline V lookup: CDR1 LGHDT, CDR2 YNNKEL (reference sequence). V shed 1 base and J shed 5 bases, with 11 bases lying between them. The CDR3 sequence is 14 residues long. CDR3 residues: CASSQGRGWTEAFF. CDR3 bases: TGTGCCAGCAGCCAAGGGCGGGGGTGGACTGAAGCTTTCTTT.

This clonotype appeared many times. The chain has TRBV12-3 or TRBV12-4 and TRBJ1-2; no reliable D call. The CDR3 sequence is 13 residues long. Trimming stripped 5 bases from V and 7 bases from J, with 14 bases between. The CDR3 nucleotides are TGTGCCAGCAGTGTACGGATCCGTGGTGGCTACACCTTC. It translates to CASSVRIRGGYTF.

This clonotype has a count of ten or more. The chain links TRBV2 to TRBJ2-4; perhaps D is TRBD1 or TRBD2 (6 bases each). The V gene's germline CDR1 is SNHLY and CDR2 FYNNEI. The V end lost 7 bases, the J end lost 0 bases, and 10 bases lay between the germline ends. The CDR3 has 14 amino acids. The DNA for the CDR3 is TGTGCCAGCACCCGGGGGCTAGCCAAAAACATTCAGTACTTC. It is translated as CASTRGLAKNIQYF.

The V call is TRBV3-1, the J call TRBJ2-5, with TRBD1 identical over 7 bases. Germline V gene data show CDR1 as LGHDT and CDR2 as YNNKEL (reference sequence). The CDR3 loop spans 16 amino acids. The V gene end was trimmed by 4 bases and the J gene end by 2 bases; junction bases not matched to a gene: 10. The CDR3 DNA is TGTGCCAGCAGCCCCCGATTGGGACAGTTACAAGAGACCCAGTACTTC. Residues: CASSPRLGQLQETQYF.

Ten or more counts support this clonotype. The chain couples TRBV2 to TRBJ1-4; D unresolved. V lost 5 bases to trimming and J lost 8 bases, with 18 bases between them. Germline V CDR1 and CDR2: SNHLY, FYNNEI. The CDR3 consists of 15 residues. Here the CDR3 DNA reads TGTGCCAGCAGTCGGACGTCGAAGAGGATAGAAAAACTGTTTTTT. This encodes CASSRTSKRIEKLFF.

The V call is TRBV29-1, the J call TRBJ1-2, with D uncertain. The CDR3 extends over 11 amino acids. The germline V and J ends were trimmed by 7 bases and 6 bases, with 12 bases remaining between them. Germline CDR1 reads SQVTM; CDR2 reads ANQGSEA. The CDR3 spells CSALTADGYTF. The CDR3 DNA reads TGCAGCGCGTTGACGGCGGATGGCTACACCTTC.

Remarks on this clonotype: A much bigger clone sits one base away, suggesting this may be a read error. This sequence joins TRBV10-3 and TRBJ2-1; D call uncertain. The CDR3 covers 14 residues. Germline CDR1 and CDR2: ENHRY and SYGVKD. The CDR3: CTISVDTDYNEQFF. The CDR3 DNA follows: TGTACCATCAGTGTAGACACCGATTACAATGAGCAGTTCTTC.

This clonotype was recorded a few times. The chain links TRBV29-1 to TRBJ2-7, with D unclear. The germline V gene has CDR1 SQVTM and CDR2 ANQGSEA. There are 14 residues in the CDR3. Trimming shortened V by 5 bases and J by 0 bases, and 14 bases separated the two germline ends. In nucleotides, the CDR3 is TGCAGCGTTAAAGGGCGGCTTAGCTCCTACGAGCAGTACTTC. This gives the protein CSVKGRLSSYEQYF.

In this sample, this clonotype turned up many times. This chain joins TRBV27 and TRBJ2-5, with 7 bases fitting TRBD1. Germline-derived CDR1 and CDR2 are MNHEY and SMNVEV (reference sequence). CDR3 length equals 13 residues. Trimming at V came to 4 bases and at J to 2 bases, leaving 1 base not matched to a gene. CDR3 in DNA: TGTGCCAGCAGTTACAGGGGACAAGAGACCCAGTACTTC. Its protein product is CASSYRGQETQYF.

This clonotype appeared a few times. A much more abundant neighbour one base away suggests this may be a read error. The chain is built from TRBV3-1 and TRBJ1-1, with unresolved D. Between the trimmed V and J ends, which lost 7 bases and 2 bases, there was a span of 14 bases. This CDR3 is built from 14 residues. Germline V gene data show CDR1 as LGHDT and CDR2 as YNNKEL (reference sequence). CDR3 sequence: CASTRGGSNTEAFF. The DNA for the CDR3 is TGTGCCAGCACACGGGGAGGATCTAACACTGAAGCTTTCTTT.

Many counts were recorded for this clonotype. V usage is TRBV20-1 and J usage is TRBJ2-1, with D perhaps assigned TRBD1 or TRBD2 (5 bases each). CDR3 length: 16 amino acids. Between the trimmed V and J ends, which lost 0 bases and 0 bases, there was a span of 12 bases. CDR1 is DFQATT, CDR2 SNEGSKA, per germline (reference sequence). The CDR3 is CSARDRGSRSYNEQFF. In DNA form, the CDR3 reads TGCAGTGCTAGAGATCGGGGCAGTCGCTCCTACAATGAGCAGTTCTTC.

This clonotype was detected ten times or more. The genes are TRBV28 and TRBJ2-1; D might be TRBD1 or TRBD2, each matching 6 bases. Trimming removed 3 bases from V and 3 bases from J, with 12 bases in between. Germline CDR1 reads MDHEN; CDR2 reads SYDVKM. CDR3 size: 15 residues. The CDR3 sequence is CASSFTEGGYNEQFF. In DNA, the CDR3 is TGTGCCAGCAGTTTCACGGAGGGGGGCTACAATGAGCAGTTCTTC. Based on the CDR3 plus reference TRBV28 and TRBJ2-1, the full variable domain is DVKVTQSSRYLVKRTGEKVFLECVQDMDHENMFWYRQDPGLGLRLIYFSYDVKMKEKGDIPEGYSVSREKKERFSLILESASTNQTSMYLCASSFTEGGYNEQFFGPGTRLTVL.

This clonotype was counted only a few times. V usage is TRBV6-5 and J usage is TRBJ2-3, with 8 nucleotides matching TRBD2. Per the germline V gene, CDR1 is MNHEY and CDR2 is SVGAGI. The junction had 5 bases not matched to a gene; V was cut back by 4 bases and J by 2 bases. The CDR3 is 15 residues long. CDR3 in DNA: TGTGCCAGCAGTTCGCCAGCGGGAGTCACAGATACGCAGTATTTT. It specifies CASSSPAGVTDTQYF.

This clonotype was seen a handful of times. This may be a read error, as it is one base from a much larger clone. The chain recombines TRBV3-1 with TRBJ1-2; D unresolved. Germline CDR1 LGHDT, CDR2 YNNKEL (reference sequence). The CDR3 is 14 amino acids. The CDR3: CANSLGTIRSGYTF. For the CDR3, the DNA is TGTGCCAACAGCCTGGGTACAATCAGGTCCGGCTACACCTTC.

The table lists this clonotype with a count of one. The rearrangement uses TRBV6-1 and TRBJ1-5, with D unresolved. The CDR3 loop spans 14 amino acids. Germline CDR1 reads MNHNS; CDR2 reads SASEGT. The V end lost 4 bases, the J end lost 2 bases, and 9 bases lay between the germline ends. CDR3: CASSGPGRNQPQHF. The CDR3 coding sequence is TGTGCCAGCAGTGGTCCGGGCCGCAATCAGCCCCAGCATTTT.

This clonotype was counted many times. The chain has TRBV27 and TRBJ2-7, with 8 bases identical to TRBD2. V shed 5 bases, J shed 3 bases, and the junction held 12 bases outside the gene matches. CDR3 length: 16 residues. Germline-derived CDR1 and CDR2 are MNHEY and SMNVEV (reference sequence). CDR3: CASSPAGGGGFYEQYF. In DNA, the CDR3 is TGTGCCAGCAGTCCCGCGGGTGGCGGGGGGTTCTACGAGCAGTACTTC.

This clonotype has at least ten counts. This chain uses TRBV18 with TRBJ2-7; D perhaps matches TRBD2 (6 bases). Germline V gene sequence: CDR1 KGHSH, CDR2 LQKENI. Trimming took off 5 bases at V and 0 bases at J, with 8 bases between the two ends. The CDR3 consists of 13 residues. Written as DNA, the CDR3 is TGTGCCAGCTCAGTCGGGAGCTCCTACGAGCAGTACTTC. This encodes CASSVGSSYEQYF.

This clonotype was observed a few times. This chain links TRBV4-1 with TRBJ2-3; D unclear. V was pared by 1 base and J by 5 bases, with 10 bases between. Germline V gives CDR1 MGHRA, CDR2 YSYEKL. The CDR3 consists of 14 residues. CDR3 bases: TGCGCCAGCAGCCAAGGTGGCGGTTTAGATACGCAGTATTTT. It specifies CASSQGGGLDTQYF.